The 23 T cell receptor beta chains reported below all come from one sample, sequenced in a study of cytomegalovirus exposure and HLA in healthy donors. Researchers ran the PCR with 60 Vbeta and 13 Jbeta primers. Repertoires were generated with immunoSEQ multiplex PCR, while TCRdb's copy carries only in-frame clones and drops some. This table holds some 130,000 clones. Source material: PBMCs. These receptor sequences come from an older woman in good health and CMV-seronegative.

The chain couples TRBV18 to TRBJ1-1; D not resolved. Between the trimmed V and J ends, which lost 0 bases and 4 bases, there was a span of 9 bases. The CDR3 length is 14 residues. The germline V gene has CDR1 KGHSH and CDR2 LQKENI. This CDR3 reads CASSPPEQSTEAFF. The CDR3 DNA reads TGTGCCAGCTCACCACCGGAACAGAGCACTGAAGCTTTCTTT.

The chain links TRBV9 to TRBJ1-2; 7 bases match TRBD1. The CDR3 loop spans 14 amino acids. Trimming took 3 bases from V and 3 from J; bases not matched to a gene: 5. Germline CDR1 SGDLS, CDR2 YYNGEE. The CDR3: CASSGDSRDYGYTF. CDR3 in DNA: TGTGCCAGCAGCGGGGACAGCAGAGACTATGGCTACACCTTC.

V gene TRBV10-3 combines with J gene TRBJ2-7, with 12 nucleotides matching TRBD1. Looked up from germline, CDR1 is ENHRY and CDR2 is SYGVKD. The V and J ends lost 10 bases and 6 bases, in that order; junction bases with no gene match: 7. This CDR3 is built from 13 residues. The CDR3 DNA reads TGTGCCACCAGGGGACAGGGGGCTGTCGAGCAGTACTTC. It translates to CATRGQGAVEQYF.

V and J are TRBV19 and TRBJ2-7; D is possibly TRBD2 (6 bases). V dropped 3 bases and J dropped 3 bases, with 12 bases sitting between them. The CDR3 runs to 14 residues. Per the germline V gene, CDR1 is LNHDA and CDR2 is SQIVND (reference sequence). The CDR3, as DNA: TGTGCCAGTAGTATGACTAGTAGAGGCTACGAGCAGTACTTC. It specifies CASSMTSRGYEQYF.

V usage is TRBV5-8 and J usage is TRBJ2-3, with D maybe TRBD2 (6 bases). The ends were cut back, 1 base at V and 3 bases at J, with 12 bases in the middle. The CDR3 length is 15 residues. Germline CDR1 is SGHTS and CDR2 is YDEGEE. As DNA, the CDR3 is TGTGCCAGCAGCTTGACAGCCGCGGGAACAGATACGCAGTATTTT. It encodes CASSLTAAGTDTQYF.

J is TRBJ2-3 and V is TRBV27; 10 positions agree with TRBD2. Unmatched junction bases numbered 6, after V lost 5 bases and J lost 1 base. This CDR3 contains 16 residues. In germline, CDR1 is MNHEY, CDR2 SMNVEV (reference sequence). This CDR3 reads CASSTTSGAGTDTQYF. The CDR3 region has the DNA TGTGCCAGCAGTACAACTAGCGGGGCCGGCACAGATACGCAGTATTTT.

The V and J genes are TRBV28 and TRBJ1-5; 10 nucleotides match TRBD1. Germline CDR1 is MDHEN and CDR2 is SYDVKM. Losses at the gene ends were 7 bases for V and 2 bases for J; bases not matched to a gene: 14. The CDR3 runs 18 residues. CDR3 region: CASTPMGQGRIGNQPQHF. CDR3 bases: TGTGCCAGCACTCCCATGGGACAGGGGAGGATAGGCAATCAGCCCCAGCATTTT.

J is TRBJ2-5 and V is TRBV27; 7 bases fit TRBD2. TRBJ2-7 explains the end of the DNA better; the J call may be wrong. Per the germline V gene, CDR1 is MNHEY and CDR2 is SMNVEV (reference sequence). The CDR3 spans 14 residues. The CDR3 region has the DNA TGTGCCAGCAGTTTGTCAGGCGGGGGCTACGAGCAGTACTTC. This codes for CASSLSGGGYEQYF.

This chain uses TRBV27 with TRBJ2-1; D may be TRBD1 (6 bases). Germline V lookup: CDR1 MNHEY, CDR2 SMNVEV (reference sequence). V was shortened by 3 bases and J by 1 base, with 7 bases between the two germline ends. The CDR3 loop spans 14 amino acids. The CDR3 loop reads CASSFQGSYNEQFF. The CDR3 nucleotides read TGTGCCAGCAGTTTCCAGGGGTCCTACAATGAGCAGTTCTTC.

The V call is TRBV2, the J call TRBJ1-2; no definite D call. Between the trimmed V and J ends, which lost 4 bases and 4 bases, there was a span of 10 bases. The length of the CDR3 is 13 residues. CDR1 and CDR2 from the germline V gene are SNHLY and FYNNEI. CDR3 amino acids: CASSVQGSYGYTF. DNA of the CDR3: TGTGCCAGCAGTGTTCAAGGGAGCTATGGCTACACCTTC.

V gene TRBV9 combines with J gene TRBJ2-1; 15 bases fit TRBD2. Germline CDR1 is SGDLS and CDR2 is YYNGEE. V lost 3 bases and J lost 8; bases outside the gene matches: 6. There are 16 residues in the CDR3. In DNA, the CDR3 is TGTGCCAGCAGCGCCCGGACTAGCGGGGGGGCACATGAGCAGTTCTTC. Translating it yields CASSARTSGGAHEQFF.

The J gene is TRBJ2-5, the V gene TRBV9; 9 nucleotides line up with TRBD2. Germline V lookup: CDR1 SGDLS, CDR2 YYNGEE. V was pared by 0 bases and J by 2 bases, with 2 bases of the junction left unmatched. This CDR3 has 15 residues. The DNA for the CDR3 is TGTGCCAGCAGCGTAGTGGCGGGGGGGCAAGAGACCCAGTACTTC. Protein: CASSVVAGGQETQYF.

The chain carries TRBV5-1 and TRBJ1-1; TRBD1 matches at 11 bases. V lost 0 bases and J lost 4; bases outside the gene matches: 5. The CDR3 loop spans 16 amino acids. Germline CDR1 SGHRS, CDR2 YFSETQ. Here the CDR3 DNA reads TGCGCCAGCAGCTTGGCCGGGACAGGGGGTTTCACTGAAGCTTTCTTT. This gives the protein CASSLAGTGGFTEAFF.

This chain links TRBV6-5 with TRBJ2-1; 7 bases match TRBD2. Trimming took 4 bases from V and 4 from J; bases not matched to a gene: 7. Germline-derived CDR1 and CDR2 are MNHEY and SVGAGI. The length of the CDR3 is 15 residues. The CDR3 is CASSLLAGPYNEQFF. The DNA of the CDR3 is TGTGCCAGCAGTTTATTAGCGGGCCCTTACAATGAGCAGTTCTTC.

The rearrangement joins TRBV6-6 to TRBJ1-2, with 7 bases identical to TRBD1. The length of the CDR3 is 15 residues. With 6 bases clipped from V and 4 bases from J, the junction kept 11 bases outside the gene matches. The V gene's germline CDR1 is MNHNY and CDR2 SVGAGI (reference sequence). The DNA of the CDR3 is TGTGCCAGCAGCCGCTGGGACAGAGCTCCCTATGGCTACACCTTC. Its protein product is CASSRWDRAPYGYTF.

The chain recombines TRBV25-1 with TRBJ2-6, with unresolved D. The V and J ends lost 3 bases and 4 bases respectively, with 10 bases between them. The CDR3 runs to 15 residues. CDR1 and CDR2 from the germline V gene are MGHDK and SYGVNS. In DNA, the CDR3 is TGTGCCAGCAGTGATTCCGGTTACGGGGCCAACGTCCTGACTTTC. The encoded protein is CASSDSGYGANVLTF.

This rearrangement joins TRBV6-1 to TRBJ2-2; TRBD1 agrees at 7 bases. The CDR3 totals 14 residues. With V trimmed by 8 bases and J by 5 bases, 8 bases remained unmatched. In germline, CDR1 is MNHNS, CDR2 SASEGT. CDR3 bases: TGTGCCAGCCAATCTGACAGGGTGACCGGGGAGCTGTTTTTT. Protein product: CASQSDRVTGELFF.

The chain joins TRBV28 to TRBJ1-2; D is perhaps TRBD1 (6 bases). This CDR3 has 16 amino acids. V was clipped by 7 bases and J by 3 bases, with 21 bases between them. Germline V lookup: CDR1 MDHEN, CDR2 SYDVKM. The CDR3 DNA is TGTGCCAGCAAGGTTGGGGGGGGCGCGATGGACTATGGCTACACCTTC. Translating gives CASKVGGGAMDYGYTF.

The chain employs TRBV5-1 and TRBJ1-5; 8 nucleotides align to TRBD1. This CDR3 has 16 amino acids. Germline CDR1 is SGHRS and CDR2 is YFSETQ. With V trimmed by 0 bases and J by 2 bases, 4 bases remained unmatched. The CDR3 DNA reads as TGCGCCAGCAGCTTGGGCCAGGGGGCTGGCAATCAGCCCCAGCATTTT. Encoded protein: CASSLGQGAGNQPQHF. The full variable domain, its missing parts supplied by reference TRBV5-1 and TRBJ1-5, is KAGVTQTPRYLIKTRGQQVTLSCSPISGHRSVSWYQQTPGQGLQFLFEYFSETQRNKGNFPGRFSGRQFSNSRSEMNVSTLELGDSALYLCASSLGQGAGNQPQHFGDGTRLSIL.

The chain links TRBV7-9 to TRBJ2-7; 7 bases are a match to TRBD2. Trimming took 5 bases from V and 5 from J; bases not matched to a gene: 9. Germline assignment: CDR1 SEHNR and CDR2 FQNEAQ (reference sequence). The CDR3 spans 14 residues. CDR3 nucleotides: TGTGCCAGCAGCCCAGCGGGGCCCCGGAACGAGCAGTACTTC. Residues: CASSPAGPRNEQYF.

The DNA of the CDR3 is TGTGCCAGCAGATTGACAGGGCAAGGCGAGCAGTACTTC. It specifies CASRLTGQGEQYF. This chain connects TRBV5-4 to TRBJ2-7, with 7 bases aligning to TRBD1. Per the germline V gene, CDR1 is SGHNT and CDR2 is YYREEE (reference sequence). The CDR3 is 13 residues long. The junction had 8 bases not matched to a gene; V was cut back by 5 bases and J by 6 bases.

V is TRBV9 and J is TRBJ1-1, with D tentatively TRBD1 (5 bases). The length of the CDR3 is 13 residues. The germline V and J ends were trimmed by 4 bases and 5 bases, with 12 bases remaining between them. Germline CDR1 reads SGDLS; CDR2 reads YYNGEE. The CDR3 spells CASSLREGTEAFF. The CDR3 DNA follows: TGTGCCAGCAGCCTCCGGGAGGGGACTGAAGCTTTCTTT.

The CDR3 DNA reads as TGCGCCAGCAGTGGACAGGGCTTCTACGAGCAGTACTTC. As protein: CASSGQGFYEQYF. This chain connects TRBV5-1 to TRBJ2-5, with 8 positions matching TRBD1. The closer fit of TRBJ2-7 to the DNA end suggests the J call may be wrong. The CDR3 consists of 13 residues. Germline CDR1 and CDR2: SGHRS and YFSETQ.